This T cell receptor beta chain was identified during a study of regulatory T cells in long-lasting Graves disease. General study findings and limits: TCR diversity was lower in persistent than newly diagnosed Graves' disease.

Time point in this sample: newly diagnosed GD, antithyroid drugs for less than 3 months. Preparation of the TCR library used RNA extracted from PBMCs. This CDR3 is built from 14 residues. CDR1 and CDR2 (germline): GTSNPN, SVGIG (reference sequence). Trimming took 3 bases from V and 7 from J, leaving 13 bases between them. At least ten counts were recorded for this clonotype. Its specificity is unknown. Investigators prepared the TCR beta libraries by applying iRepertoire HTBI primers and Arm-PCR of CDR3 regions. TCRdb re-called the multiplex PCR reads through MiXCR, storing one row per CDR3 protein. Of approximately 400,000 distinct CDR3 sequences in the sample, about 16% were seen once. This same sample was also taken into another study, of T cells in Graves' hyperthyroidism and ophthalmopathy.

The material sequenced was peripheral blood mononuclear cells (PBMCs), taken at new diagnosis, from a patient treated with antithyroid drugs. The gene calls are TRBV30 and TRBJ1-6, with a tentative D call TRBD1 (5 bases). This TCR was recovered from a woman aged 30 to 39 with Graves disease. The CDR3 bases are TGTGCCTGGAGATCCGACAGTTTCAATTCACCCCTCCACTTT. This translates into CAWRSDSFNSPLHF.